This entry is about one T cell receptor beta chain. Its antigen remains unidentified. Naive CD8 cells comprised CD45RO-negative, CCR7-positively selected cells, excluding terminally differentiated effector memory CD45RA+ cells. None of the donors, who were healthy HIV-negative adults, had recently had acute infections or vaccinations. Deep-level running was used for the assay. Produced via immunoSEQ multiplex PCR; TCRdb's table is partial and in-frame only. The sample holds about 600,000 clones; roughly 95% are singletons and the top ten take 0.095% to 0.12%. The sample is drawn from a study of shared clonotypes between healthy human individuals. Overall study context: The cohort comprised a couple of women and a few men. Their ages spanned 18 to 49 years. Regarding the study as a whole: Shared clonotypes: about 4.6% naive CD4, around 3.7% naive CD8, over 2% memory CD4, 0.4% to 0.5% memory CD8.

Sequencing was carried out using naive CD8+ T cells sorted from blood. The clonotype comes from a woman in her 30s in good health.

CDR3 region: CASSFTRDTEAFF. The CDR3 DNA follows: TGTGCCAGCAGTTTTACGAGGGACACTGAAGCTTTCTTT. The chain employs TRBV28 and TRBJ1-1; D not certain. The CDR3 is 13 residues long. V was shortened by 3 bases and J by 3 bases, with 8 bases between the two germline ends. Germline CDR1 is MDHEN and CDR2 is SYDVKM. The full variable domain, completed using reference TRBV28 and TRBJ1-1, is DVKVTQSSRYLVKRTGEKVFLECVQDMDHENMFWYRQDPGLGLRLIYFSYDVKMKEKGDIPEGYSVSREKKERFSLILESASTNQTSMYLCASSFTRDTEAFFGQGTRLTVV.